These T cell receptor beta chains were read from a single sample in a study of blood T cell repertoires in COVID-19. Only in-frame clones appear in the TCRdb table, and some are missing; sequencing was by immunoSEQ multiplex PCR. The table records 100,000 or so clones, under 90% of them present only once. Sequencing was done on a sample of peripheral blood. The receptors originated from a human donor in a cohort sampled during active COVID-19. The CDR3 runs from the conserved cysteine through the conserved F or W. The D gene is left open where the match is weak. A row's size may be missing; if present it is once, few, many or a size class.

v_call: TRBV18
j_call: TRBJ2-5
d_call: TRBD2
clone_size: .
cdr3_nt: TGTGCCAGCTCACCCCTAGCGGGGGCACGCGAGACCCAGTACTTC
cdr3_aa: CASSPLAGARETQYF

v_call: TRBV7-9
j_call: TRBJ1-1
d_call: TRBD1
clone_size: .
cdr3_nt: TGTGCCAGCAGCTCGGGACAGGGGAACACTGAAGCTTTCTTT
cdr3_aa: CASSSGQGNTEAFF

v_call: TRBV15
j_call: TRBJ1-2
d_call: TRBD1
clone_size: .
cdr3_nt: TGTGCCACCAGCAGAGATCTGGCAGGGGGCACGGGGGGCTACACCTTC
cdr3_aa: CATSRDLAGGTGGYTF

v_call: TRBV19
j_call: TRBJ1-5
d_call: .
clone_size: once
cdr3_nt: TGTGCCAGTACGAACAGCATAAATCAGCCCCAGCATTTT
cdr3_aa: CASTNSINQPQHF

v_call: TRBV7-9
j_call: TRBJ1-2
d_call: TRBD1
clone_size: .
cdr3_nt: TGTGCCAGCAGCCCCGGACAGGGGATCTATGGCTACACCTTC
cdr3_aa: CASSPGQGIYGYTF

v_call: TRBV12-3/TRBV12-4
j_call: TRBJ2-7
d_call: TRBD2
clone_size: .
cdr3_nt: TGTGCCAGCAAGACTAGCGTAGAGTACGAGCAGTACTTC
cdr3_aa: CASKTSVEYEQYF

v_call: TRBV19
j_call: TRBJ2-7
d_call: TRBD1
clone_size: once
cdr3_nt: TGTGCCACGACCTATCCCGGGACAGGGGGTAACGAGCAGTACTTC
cdr3_aa: CATTYPGTGGNEQYF

v_call: TRBV6-5
j_call: TRBJ1-2
d_call: .
clone_size: .
cdr3_nt: TGTGCCAGCAGTTACTCGGGGAGGTCCGATGGCTACACCTTC
cdr3_aa: CASSYSGRSDGYTF

v_call: TRBV2
j_call: TRBJ1-2
d_call: .
clone_size: once
cdr3_nt: TGTGCCAGCACTGATGCAGGAATCTATGGCTACACCTTC
cdr3_aa: CASTDAGIYGYTF

v_call: TRBV7-8
j_call: TRBJ1-6
d_call: .
clone_size: few
cdr3_nt: TGTGCCAGCAGTCAACGGGGGTCCGCTAATTCACCCCTCCACTTT
cdr3_aa: CASSQRGSANSPLHF

v_call: TRBV7-6
j_call: TRBJ1-5
d_call: TRBD1
clone_size: .
cdr3_nt: TGTGCCAGCAGCTTATTAGGGGGCACGGGGAGCAATCAGCCCCAGCATTTT
cdr3_aa: CASSLLGGTGSNQPQHF

v_call: TRBV3-1/TRBV3-2
j_call: TRBJ1-1
d_call: .
clone_size: .
cdr3_nt: TGTGCCAGCAGCCAAGGGGGGGGTCTGACTGAAGCTTTCTTT
cdr3_aa: CASSQGGGLTEAFF

v_call: TRBV5-1
j_call: TRBJ1-1
d_call: .
clone_size: .
cdr3_nt: TGCGCCAGCAGCTTGGGACGGGGGAACACTGAAGCTTTCTTT
cdr3_aa: CASSLGRGNTEAFF

v_call: TRBV11-2
j_call: TRBJ2-2
d_call: .
clone_size: .
cdr3_nt: TGTGCCAGCAGCTTAAGTCCTAGATCTACCGGGGAGCTGTTTTTT
cdr3_aa: CASSLSPRSTGELFF

v_call: TRBV6-5
j_call: TRBJ2-1
d_call: TRBD2
clone_size: .
cdr3_nt: TGTGCCAGCAGCTTACTAGCGGGAACCATCAATGAGCAGTTCTTC
cdr3_aa: CASSLLAGTINEQFF

v_call: TRBV5-4
j_call: TRBJ1-2
d_call: .
clone_size: .
cdr3_nt: TGTGCCAGCAGCTTCTACCTACAGGGTGGGAATGGCTACACCTTC
cdr3_aa: CASSFYLQGGNGYTF

v_call: TRBV19
j_call: TRBJ1-1
d_call: .
clone_size: .
cdr3_nt: TGTGCCAGTAGTCAAAGAGATTACACTGAAGCTTTCTTT
cdr3_aa: CASSQRDYTEAFF

v_call: TRBV3-1/TRBV3-2
j_call: TRBJ2-1
d_call: TRBD2
clone_size: .
cdr3_nt: TGTGCCAGCAGCCAAGGGACGCGGGGGGAGGGCAGCTACAATGAGCAGTTCTTC
cdr3_aa: CASSQGTRGEGSYNEQFF

v_call: TRBV19
j_call: TRBJ1-5
d_call: TRBD1
clone_size: .
cdr3_nt: TGTGCCAGTAGCCAAGCTACCTGGGACAGGTCTCTGAATCAGCCCCAGCATTTT
cdr3_aa: CASSQATWDRSLNQPQHF

v_call: TRBV29-1
j_call: TRBJ2-6
d_call: .
clone_size: .
cdr3_nt: TGCAGCGTTGGACACAGCTCTGGGGCCAACGTCCTGACTTTC
cdr3_aa: CSVGHSSGANVLTF

v_call: TRBV3-1/TRBV3-2
j_call: TRBJ2-7
d_call: TRBD1
clone_size: .
cdr3_nt: TGTGCCAGCAGCCCGACGGGACAGGCTTTCTACGAGCAGTACTTC
cdr3_aa: CASSPTGQAFYEQYF

v_call: TRBV19
j_call: TRBJ1-2
d_call: TRBD1
clone_size: once
cdr3_nt: TGTGCCAGTAGATCAGGACAGGGGCACGACTATGGCTACACCTTC
cdr3_aa: CASRSGQGHDYGYTF

v_call: TRBV18
j_call: TRBJ2-3
d_call: TRBD2
clone_size: .
cdr3_nt: TGTGCCAGCTCACCAGAGACTAGCGGGGGGGAAATCACAGATACGCAGTATTTT
cdr3_aa: CASSPETSGGEITDTQYF

v_call: TRBV10-3
j_call: TRBJ2-1
d_call: .
clone_size: .
cdr3_nt: TGTGCCATCAGTGAGTCGATCCAGGAACTGTTCTTC
cdr3_aa: CAISESIQELFF

v_call: TRBV15
j_call: TRBJ2-5
d_call: .
clone_size: .
cdr3_nt: TGTGCCACCAGCAGAGATCGACAGAAAAGGTTTCAAGAGACCCAGTACTTC
cdr3_aa: CATSRDRQKRFQETQYF

v_call: TRBV7-9
j_call: TRBJ1-2
d_call: TRBD1
clone_size: .
cdr3_nt: TGTGCCAGCAGCGCCGTAAGAGCCGGGACAGGGGGCTCCTACACCTTC
cdr3_aa: CASSAVRAGTGGSYTF

v_call: TRBV10-3
j_call: TRBJ2-3
d_call: .
clone_size: .
cdr3_nt: TGTGCCATCAGTGAGTCTCGAGGCGCAGGGACAGATACGCAGTATTTT
cdr3_aa: CAISESRGAGTDTQYF

v_call: TRBV16
j_call: TRBJ1-2
d_call: TRBD1
clone_size: .
cdr3_nt: TGTGCCAGCAGCCCCCAGGGACAGCTTAAGGGCTACACCTTC
cdr3_aa: CASSPQGQLKGYTF

v_call: TRBV5-1
j_call: TRBJ2-5
d_call: .
clone_size: .
cdr3_nt: TGCGCCAGCAGCTTAGGATCAGGCATCCGGGAGACCCAGTACTTC
cdr3_aa: CASSLGSGIRETQYF

v_call: TRBV23-1
j_call: TRBJ1-5
d_call: TRBD1
clone_size: .
cdr3_nt: TGCGCCAGCACCCCCTTCGGCAGGGGGGATCAGCCCCAGCATTTT
cdr3_aa: CASTPFGRGDQPQHF

v_call: TRBV10-3
j_call: TRBJ2-5
d_call: TRBD2
clone_size: .
cdr3_nt: TGTGCCATCAGTGAGTCGGTGTCTAGCGGCCAAGAGACCCAGTACTTC
cdr3_aa: CAISESVSSGQETQYF

v_call: TRBV28
j_call: TRBJ2-3
d_call: .
clone_size: .
cdr3_nt: TGTGCCAGCAGTGAACACATTGATACGCAGTATTTT
cdr3_aa: CASSEHIDTQYF

v_call: TRBV20-1
j_call: TRBJ1-5
d_call: .
clone_size: once
cdr3_nt: TGCAGTGCTAGTCGGGACACGACTAGCAATCAGCCCCAGCATTTT
cdr3_aa: CSASRDTTSNQPQHF

v_call: TRBV2
j_call: TRBJ1-1
d_call: .
clone_size: .
cdr3_nt: TGTGCCAGCAGTGAGCGTAGGCAGGGGTTCACTGAAGCTTTCTTT
cdr3_aa: CASSERRQGFTEAFF

v_call: TRBV18
j_call: TRBJ2-7
d_call: TRBD1
clone_size: .
cdr3_nt: TGTGCCAGCTCACCCGGACAGGGGGGGTCCTACGAGCAGTACTTC
cdr3_aa: CASSPGQGGSYEQYF

v_call: TRBV5-1
j_call: TRBJ1-3
d_call: TRBD1
clone_size: .
cdr3_nt: TGCGCCAGCAGCCGGGACAGGGCTTCTGGAAACACCATATATTTT
cdr3_aa: CASSRDRASGNTIYF

v_call: TRBV6-5
j_call: TRBJ1-1
d_call: .
clone_size: .
cdr3_nt: TGTGCCAGCCGTCCTGGGACTCCCATGAACACTGAAGCTTTCTTT
cdr3_aa: CASRPGTPMNTEAFF

v_call: TRBV30
j_call: TRBJ1-4
d_call: .
clone_size: .
cdr3_nt: TGTGCCGGAGGGGGGGCCATTAATGAAAAACTGTTTTTT
cdr3_aa: CAGGGAINEKLFF

v_call: TRBV9
j_call: TRBJ2-1
d_call: TRBD2
clone_size: .
cdr3_nt: TGTGCCAGCAGCGCCCGTCCTAGCGGGAGGGTATCCTACAATGAGCAGTTCTTC
cdr3_aa: CASSARPSGRVSYNEQFF

v_call: TRBV28
j_call: TRBJ2-1
d_call: .
clone_size: .
cdr3_nt: TGTGCCAGCAGCCCATTTACCGGGACTGCCCCCTACAATGAGCAGTTCTTC
cdr3_aa: CASSPFTGTAPYNEQFF

v_call: TRBV18
j_call: TRBJ2-3
d_call: .
clone_size: .
cdr3_nt: TGTGCCAGCTCACCACTTCTTTTCGGGATTGGCGGCACAGATACGCAGTATTTT
cdr3_aa: CASSPLLFGIGGTDTQYF

v_call: TRBV7-2
j_call: TRBJ2-5
d_call: .
clone_size: .
cdr3_nt: TGTGCCAGCAGTTCCCAACAGGGAGAGTGGGAGACCCAGTACTTC
cdr3_aa: CASSSQQGEWETQYF